The 21 T cell receptor beta chains in this list originate from one sample, sequenced in a study of cytomegalovirus exposure and HLA in healthy donors. In the PCR, 60 Vbeta and 13 Jbeta primers were used. TCRdb's copy holds only in-frame clones and misses some; the assay was immunoSEQ multiplex PCR. The table has under 200,000 clones, 75% to 90% seen once; the top ten hold more than 0.25%. Sequencing used PBMCs. Source of these receptors: a woman under 40 in good health and CMV-seronegative.

The chain is built from TRBV4-1 and TRBJ1-2, with 7 bases identical to TRBD1. J was trimmed by 7 bases and V by 0 bases; bases with no gene match: 5. Germline assignment: CDR1 MGHRA and CDR2 YSYEKL. This CDR3 has 14 amino acids. CDR3 residues: CASSQDRGESGYTF. The CDR3, as DNA: TGCGCCAGCAGCCAAGACAGGGGGGAGAGTGGCTACACCTTC.

The chain combines TRBV2 with TRBJ2-2; no reliable D call. V was shortened by 4 bases and J by 3 bases, with 9 bases between the two germline ends. This CDR3 region has 14 residues. CDR1 and CDR2 (germline): SNHLY, FYNNEI. The CDR3 protein is CASSVTAYTGELFF. CDR3 sequence (DNA): TGTGCCAGCAGTGTAACAGCTTACACCGGGGAGCTGTTTTTT.

V and J are TRBV23-1 and TRBJ1-2; the D is unclear. TRBV23-1 belongs to the ORF category, with a function that is uncertain. The CDR3 is 13 residues long. Trimming pared 6 bases from V and 2 bases from J, leaving 10 bases between. The CDR3 DNA sequence: TGCGCCAGCAGCCGGCACAGAAACTATGGCTACACCTTC. This gives the protein CASSRHRNYGYTF.

The J gene is TRBJ2-5, the V gene TRBV5-1; tentative D call: TRBD2 (6 bases). The V end was cut by 1 base, the J end by 0 bases, with 10 bases between. Germline V gene sequence: CDR1 SGHRS, CDR2 YFSETQ. The CDR3 spans 15 residues. CDR3: CASSLMGGDQETQYF. DNA of the CDR3: TGCGCCAGCAGCTTGATGGGGGGAGACCAAGAGACCCAGTACTTC.

The V and J genes are TRBV28 and TRBJ2-3, with D tentatively TRBD2 (6 bases). Trimming pared 6 bases from V and 11 bases from J, leaving 12 bases between. Germline V gene lookup returns CDR1 MDHEN and CDR2 SYDVKM. This CDR3 has 11 residues. Here the CDR3 DNA reads TGTGCCAGCAGGATGGAGGGTGGGCAGTATTTT. It yields the protein CASRMEGGQYF. Full variable domain (remainder filled in from reference TRBV28 and TRBJ2-3): DVKVTQSSRYLVKRTGEKVFLECVQDMDHENMFWYRQDPGLGLRLIYFSYDVKMKEKGDIPEGYSVSREKKERFSLILESASTNQTSMYLCASRMEGGQYFGPGTRLTVL.

The gene calls are TRBV7-3 and TRBJ2-1; D ambiguous. Germline assignment: CDR1 SGHTA and CDR2 FQGTGA. The CDR3 is 13 residues long. The V end was cut by 4 bases, the J end by 9 bases, with 13 bases between. CDR3 nucleotides: TGTGCCAGCAGCTCCCAATCGGGTGGTGAGCAGTTCTTC. It yields the protein CASSSQSGGEQFF. The full variable domain, with the rest looked up from reference TRBV7-3 and TRBJ2-1, is GAGVSQTPSNKVTEKGKYVELRCDPISGHTALYWYRQSLGQGPEFLIYFQGTGAADDSGLPNDRFFAVRPEGSVSTLKIQRTERGDSAVYLCASSSQSGGEQFFGPGTRLTVL.

A remark on this clone: The same CDR3 arises from other DNA sequences in this sample as well. The rearrangement links TRBV11-2 to TRBJ2-5; 9 bases match TRBD2. V lost 4 bases and J lost 5; bases outside the gene matches: 2. This CDR3 spans 13 amino acids. From germline, CDR1 is SGHAT and CDR2 FQNNGV. The CDR3: CASSSSGRETQYF. The CDR3, as DNA: TGTGCCAGCAGCTCGAGCGGGAGGGAGACCCAGTACTTC.

The chain uses TRBV7-9 and TRBJ2-2, with TRBD2 matching over 10 bases. J was trimmed by 6 bases and V by 5 bases; bases with no gene match: 9. Germline CDR1 is SEHNR and CDR2 is FQNEAQ (reference sequence). The length of the CDR3 is 16 residues. As DNA, the CDR3 is TGTGCCAGCAGCCACCCTAGCGGGAGACCGGCCGGGGAGCTGTTTTTT. Its translation is CASSHPSGRPAGELFF.

V gene TRBV4-1 combines with J gene TRBJ2-3, with D possibly TRBD1 on 5 matching bases. V gave up 1 base and J gave up 0 bases, with 11 bases separating them. The CDR3 length is 16 residues. Per the germline V gene, CDR1 is MGHRA and CDR2 is YSYEKL. This CDR3 is CASSQAGHPSTDTQYF. The CDR3 DNA reads as TGCGCCAGCAGCCAAGCCGGACATCCTAGCACAGATACGCAGTATTTT.

This rearrangement joins TRBV28 to TRBJ1-3; D is unresolved. V was cut by 6 bases and J by 0 bases, with 12 bases left in between. The CDR3 loop spans 15 amino acids. The germline gives CDR1 MDHEN, CDR2 SYDVKM. CDR3 loop: CASRTSGHSGNTIYF. The CDR3 DNA follows: TGTGCCAGCAGAACAAGCGGGCACTCTGGAAACACCATATATTTT.

V and J are TRBV29-1 and TRBJ2-3; TRBD2 matches 9 bases. The germline gives CDR1 SQVTM, CDR2 ANQGSEA. After removal of 6 bases from V and 0 bases from J, the junction contained 4 bases not matched to a gene. CDR3 size: 14 residues. CDR3 nucleotides: TGCAGCGTGGGTAGCGGGGGAAGCACAGATACGCAGTATTTT. As protein: CSVGSGGSTDTQYF.

The V gene is TRBV2, the J gene TRBJ2-3; no clear D gene. V lost 3 bases and J 2 bases, leaving 9 bases between the germline ends. The CDR3 is 14 residues long. Germline V lookup: CDR1 SNHLY, CDR2 FYNNEI. The CDR3 DNA follows: TGTGCCAGCAGTGATGTCCTAAACACAGATACGCAGTATTTT. Residues: CASSDVLNTDTQYF.

This clone was detected only once. The genes are TRBV5-1 and TRBJ2-1, with a possible D match to TRBD2 (5 bases). Germline CDR1 reads SGHRS; CDR2 reads YFSETQ. Trimming stripped 4 bases from V and 3 bases from J, with 14 bases between. This CDR3 has 15 amino acids. CDR3 bases: TGCGCCAGCAGCAGAGATCCGGGGAGCTACAATGAGCAGTTCTTC. This codes for CASSRDPGSYNEQFF.

CDR3 DNA sequence: TGTGCCAGCAGCGGCCAGACAGGACCCTACGAGCAGTACTTC. Translation gives CASSGQTGPYEQYF. The rearrangement uses TRBV9 and TRBJ2-7, with D perhaps matching TRBD1 (6 bases). This CDR3 spans 14 amino acids. CDR1 is SGDLS and CDR2 is YYNGEE in the germline V gene. V lost 3 bases to trimming and J lost 2 bases, with 12 bases between them. Variable domain in full (rest from reference TRBV9 and TRBJ2-7): DSGVTQTPKHLITATGQRVTLRCSPRSGDLSVYWYQQSLDQGLQFLIQYYNGEERAKGNILERFSAQQFPDLHSELNLSSLELGDSALYFCASSGQTGPYEQYFGPGTRLTVT.

The genes are TRBV13 and TRBJ2-3; tentative D call: TRBD1 (5 bases). This CDR3 spans 15 amino acids. Trimming took 3 bases from V and 5 from J, leaving 15 bases between them. CDR1 is PRHDT, CDR2 FYEKMQ, per germline (reference sequence). The CDR3 loop is CASSFPQGLGDTQYF. The CDR3, as DNA: TGTGCCAGCAGCTTCCCGCAGGGATTGGGAGATACGCAGTATTTT.

This clone came up once. The chain couples TRBV7-6 to TRBJ2-1, with D perhaps TRBD1 (7 bases). V was cut by 3 bases and J by 7 bases, with 13 bases left in between. The CDR3 consists of 14 residues. Germline V gene lookup returns CDR1 SGHVS and CDR2 FNYEAQ. The CDR3 sequence is CASSFRGVGNEQFF. The CDR3 nucleotides are TGTGCCAGCAGCTTCAGGGGGGTGGGTAATGAGCAGTTCTTC.

This clone came up once. The chain uses TRBV5-1 and TRBJ2-6, with unresolved D. The CDR3 covers 14 residues. Trimming stripped 7 bases from V and 0 bases from J, with 8 bases between. CDR1 and CDR2 from the germline V gene are SGHRS and YFSETQ. The CDR3 sequence is CASVATSGANVLTF. The CDR3 DNA is TGCGCCAGCGTAGCAACCTCTGGGGCCAACGTCCTGACTTTC.

The chain carries TRBV5-4 and TRBJ2-7; D may be TRBD1 (9 bases). The germline gives CDR1 SGHNT, CDR2 YYREEE (reference sequence). V lost 4 bases, J lost 1 base, and 21 bases lay in between. The CDR3 is made up of 17 amino acids. This CDR3 reads CASSAGGQGPSSYEQYF. The CDR3 region has the DNA TGTGCCAGCAGCGCGGGGGGACAGGGCCCATCTTCCTACGAGCAGTACTTC.

The chain has TRBV7-8 and TRBJ2-7, with D maybe TRBD1 (6 bases). Germline assignment: CDR1 SGHVS and CDR2 FQNEAQ. V gave up 2 bases and J gave up 6 bases, with 23 bases separating them. The length of the CDR3 is 17 residues. The CDR3 DNA reads as TGTGCCAGCAGCTTATCTCAACAGGGTCGGGGTTGGTCCGAGCAGTACTTC. The encoded protein is CASSLSQQGRGWSEQYF. The full variable domain, its missing parts supplied by reference TRBV7-8 and TRBJ2-7, is GAGVSQSPRYKVAKRGQDVALRCDPISGHVSLFWYQQALGQGPEFLTYFQNEAQLDKSGLPSDRFFAERPEGSVSTLKIQRTQQEDSAVYLCASSLSQQGRGWSEQYFGPGTRLTVT.

This clone showed up just once. V usage is TRBV6-5 and J usage is TRBJ2-1, with a tentative D call TRBD2 (5 bases). V lost 2 bases to trimming and J lost 8 bases, with 10 bases between them. This CDR3 is 13 amino acids long. Germline CDR1 MNHEY, CDR2 SVGAGI. CDR3 amino acids: CASSYDYSDEQFF. The DNA for the CDR3 is TGTGCCAGCAGTTACGACTATTCCGATGAGCAGTTCTTC.

This chain connects TRBV2 to TRBJ2-7; the match to TRBD2 covers 8 bases. This CDR3 comprises 15 residues. The trim removed 4 bases at V and 0 bases at J, leaving 5 bases unmatched. CDR1 SNHLY and CDR2 FYNNEI come from the germline V gene. The chain's CDR3 is CASSGERGSSYEQYF. The CDR3 DNA is TGTGCCAGCAGTGGTGAGCGGGGGAGCTCCTACGAGCAGTACTTC.